These 18 T cell receptor beta chains were sequenced from one sample in a study of control samples from healthy donors and cancer patients. The table came from immunoSEQ multiplex PCR; TCRdb's copy has only in-frame clones and leaves some out. The repertoire has approximately 49,000 clones, over 85% of them found once; the top ten carry around 1.4%. The source material was PBMCs. The source is a man aged 35 to 55 with colorectal cancer.

This chain joins TRBV5-4 and TRBJ2-1; 9 positions match TRBD2. V lost 0 bases and J lost 5; bases outside the gene matches: 3. CDR1 and CDR2 from the germline V gene are SGHNT and YYREEE (reference sequence). This CDR3 comprises 15 residues. CDR3 protein: CASSLGLAGNNEQFF. Here the CDR3 DNA reads TGTGCCAGCAGCTTGGGTCTAGCGGGAAACAATGAGCAGTTCTTC.

This chain joins TRBV3-1 (or the pseudogene TRBV3-2) and TRBJ1-5; D remains ambiguous. The CDR3 totals 13 residues. The germline CDR1 and CDR2 sequences are LGHDT and YNNKEL (reference sequence). V was pared by 0 bases and J by 7 bases, with 7 bases between. The CDR3 spells CASSQELGQPQHF. As DNA, the CDR3 is TGTGCCAGCAGCCAAGAACTAGGGCAGCCCCAGCATTTT.

The chain combines TRBV20-1 with TRBJ1-3; TRBD1 might be the D (5 bases). Per germline, CDR1 DFQATT and CDR2 SNEGSKA (reference sequence). The CDR3 length is 11 residues. V gave up 8 bases and J gave up 8 bases, with 13 bases separating them. CDR3 sequence (DNA): TGCAGTAGTGAATGGGGGGACACCATATATTTT. Translated: CSSEWGDTIYF.

V is TRBV7-2 and J is TRBJ2-1; D remains unclear. The ends were cut back, 2 bases at V and 9 bases at J, with 11 bases in the middle. This CDR3 is 13 amino acids long. The germline gives CDR1 SGHTA, CDR2 FQGNSA. The DNA for the CDR3 is TGTGCCAGCAGCTTACTAAATCGAGGTGAGCAGTTCTTC. Protein sequence: CASSLLNRGEQFF.

The chain is built from TRBV2 and TRBJ1-5; D ambiguous. This CDR3 has 12 amino acids. Germline V lookup: CDR1 SNHLY, CDR2 FYNNEI. Trimming removed 7 bases from V and 1 base from J, with 5 bases in between. This chain's CDR3 is CASTTSNQPQHF. The CDR3 DNA follows: TGTGCCAGCACGACCAGCAATCAGCCCCAGCATTTT.

This chain links TRBV13 with TRBJ1-1, with no clear D. Trimming shortened V by 5 bases and J by 4 bases, and 11 bases separated the two germline ends. There are 13 residues in the CDR3. Germline loops: CDR1 PRHDT, CDR2 FYEKMQ (reference sequence). CDR3 region: CASSPQGPTEAFF. For the CDR3, the DNA is TGTGCCAGCAGCCCCCAAGGCCCCACTGAAGCTTTCTTT.

The CDR3 here is CASHGVTNTEAFF. The CDR3 nucleotides are TGTGCCAGCCATGGGGTTACGAACACTGAAGCTTTCTTT. The rearrangement links TRBV6-5 to TRBJ1-1; D is uncertain. CDR1 is MNHEY and CDR2 is SVGAGI in the germline V gene. Trimming removed 8 bases from V and 1 base from J, with 11 bases in between. The CDR3 totals 13 residues.

This clone was detected a few times. The rearrangement uses TRBV7-9 and TRBJ1-1, with 7 positions matching TRBD1. From germline, CDR1 is SEHNR and CDR2 FQNEAQ (reference sequence). V was pared by 5 bases and J by 5 bases, with 8 bases of the junction left unmatched. CDR3 length: 14 amino acids. The CDR3 sequence: CASSPLQGSTEAFF. The CDR3, as DNA: TGTGCCAGCAGCCCGCTACAGGGGAGTACTGAAGCTTTCTTT.

The chain uses TRBV5-4 and TRBJ2-7; D could derive from TRBD1 or TRBD2 (5 bases each). The V end lost 2 bases, the J end lost 0 bases, and 9 bases lay between the germline ends. This CDR3 contains 14 residues. Germline CDR1 and CDR2: SGHNT and YYREEE (reference sequence). The CDR3 coding sequence is TGTGCCAGCAGCTTCTGGGGGAGCTCCTACGAGCAGTACTTC. This encodes CASSFWGSSYEQYF.

The V and J genes are TRBV7-2 and TRBJ2-3; 7 nucleotides line up with TRBD2. The junction had 9 bases not matched to a gene; V was cut back by 5 bases and J by 4 bases. The length of the CDR3 is 15 residues. CDR1 and CDR2 (germline): SGHTA, FQGNSA. For the CDR3, the DNA is TGTGCCAGCAGCGTCCAAGCGGGAAGGCCAGATACGCAGTATTTT. Translating it yields CASSVQAGRPDTQYF.

CDR3 amino acids: CAIRGLAGEVGELFF. DNA for the CDR3: TGTGCCATCAGGGGACTAGCGGGAGAGGTCGGGGAGCTGTTTTTT. The chain is built from TRBV10-3 and TRBJ2-2, with 14 bases aligning to TRBD2. The V gene end was trimmed by 6 bases and the J gene end by 7 bases; junction bases not matched to a gene: 4. CDR1 is ENHRY, CDR2 SYGVKD, per germline. This CDR3 spans 15 amino acids.

V gene TRBV3-1 (or the pseudogene TRBV3-2) combines with J gene TRBJ1-6; 7 nucleotides match TRBD1. Germline CDR1 is LGHDT and CDR2 is YNNKEL (reference sequence). The CDR3 is made up of 14 amino acids. The junction had 1 base not matched to a gene; V was cut back by 1 base and J by 7 bases. CDR3 residues: CASSQVGGNSPLHF. CDR3 bases: TGTGCCAGCAGCCAAGTAGGGGGCAATTCACCCCTCCACTTT.

In this sample, this clone turned up once. V gene TRBV4-3 combines with J gene TRBJ2-1; no clear D. The V and J ends lost 0 bases and 0 bases respectively, with 12 bases between them. The CDR3 consists of 17 residues. Germline V gene lookup returns CDR1 LGHNA and CDR2 YSLEER. Here the CDR3 reads CASSQENLINSYNEQFF. In DNA form, the CDR3 reads TGCGCCAGCAGCCAAGAGAACCTAATAAACTCCTACAATGAGCAGTTCTTC.

This chain uses TRBV6-2 or TRBV6-3 with TRBJ1-5; 9 nucleotides agree with TRBD1. The CDR3 runs 13 residues. V shed 5 bases, J shed 7 bases, and the junction held 3 bases outside the gene matches. Looked up from germline, CDR1 is MNHEY and CDR2 is SVGEGT. The CDR3 region is CASSPDRGQPQHF. The CDR3 DNA reads as TGTGCCAGCAGTCCAGACAGGGGGCAGCCCCAGCATTTT.

In its sample, this clone was seen a few times. The V gene is TRBV19, the J gene TRBJ1-1, with TRBD1 matching 9 bases. CDR1 LNHDA and CDR2 SQIVND come from the germline V gene (reference sequence). Unmatched junction bases numbered 5, after V lost 4 bases and J lost 2 bases. This CDR3 comprises 15 residues. The CDR3 region has the DNA TGTGCCAGTAGTACCTCGGACAGGGGAAACACTGAAGCTTTCTTT. This encodes CASSTSDRGNTEAFF.

The chain is built from TRBV7-9 and TRBJ1-1, with D possibly being TRBD1 (6 bases). Germline CDR1 SEHNR, CDR2 FQNEAQ (reference sequence). V dropped 4 bases and J dropped 1 base, with 13 bases sitting between them. This CDR3 region has 15 residues. CDR3 nucleotide sequence: TGTGCCAGCAGCTCACCCGGGGGCCCGAACACTGAAGCTTTCTTT. It translates to CASSSPGGPNTEAFF. Full variable domain (remainder filled in from reference TRBV7-9 and TRBJ1-1): DTGVSQNPRHKITKRGQNVTFRCDPISEHNRLYWYRQTLGQGPEFLTYFQNEAQLEKSRLLSDRFSAERPKGSFSTLEIQRTEQGDSAMYLCASSSPGGPNTEAFFGQGTRLTVV.

V usage is TRBV6-5 and J usage is TRBJ2-7, with D uncertain. This CDR3 is built from 13 residues. The V and J ends lost 2 bases and 2 bases respectively, with 7 bases between them. Per germline, CDR1 MNHEY and CDR2 SVGAGI. The DNA for the CDR3 is TGTGCCAGCAGTTACAGGAATCCCTACGAGCAGTACTTC. Its protein is CASSYRNPYEQYF.

The CDR3 is CASSLGGRTREQYF. CDR3 in DNA: TGTGCCAGCAGCTTGGGCGGGAGGACCAGGGAGCAGTACTTC. The chain is built from TRBV5-6 and TRBJ2-7, with 8 bases identical to TRBD2. The germline V gene has CDR1 SGHDT and CDR2 YYEEEE. Losses at the gene ends were 0 bases for V and 7 bases for J; bases not matched to a gene: 6. This CDR3 spans 14 amino acids.